The TCR beta chain under discussion was sequenced for a study of T-cell memory formation after mild COVID-19. The germline V gene encodes CDR1 PRHDT and CDR2 FYEKMQ (reference sequence). CDR3 length: 17 amino acids. Trimming took 1 base from V and 0 from J, leaving 15 bases between them. Study outcomes and limitations: CD4+ contracting clones were mainly CM and EM; CD8+ ones, EMRA.

TCRdb used MiXCR to reprocess the 5' RACE reads, holding one entry per CDR3 protein. Of more than 150,000 distinct CDR3 sequences listed, under 20% were seen once; the top ten hold 3.9%. This clonotype occurred a few times. Its antigen is not known. This clonotype originated in a man between 18 and 35 years old who had mild COVID-19 (a few samples of this study predate the infection). Cell type and time point are not known. The V gene is TRBV13, the J gene TRBJ1-1, with D unclear. The material sequenced was PBMCs or a T cell subset sorted from them (not recorded which). The CDR3 sequence: CASSLALAERMNTEAFF. The DNA for the CDR3 is TGTGCCAGCAGCTTAGCCTTGGCCGAGCGGATGAACACTGAAGCTTTCTTT.